Listed below are T cell receptor beta chains from one sample, sequenced in a study of PD-1 blockade in mismatch repair-deficient tumors. Method: immunoSEQ multiplex PCR; TCRdb's copy keeps in-frame clones and lacks some. The table shows about 84,000 clones, with 81% occurring only once. The material sequenced was peripheral blood, taken 12 weeks after starting pembrolizumab. These receptors came from an adult with mismatch repair-deficient cancer. Both conserved end residues are part of each CDR3. Fields, in order: D gene, clone size, J gene, V gene, CDR3 protein. The D gene is left open where the match is weak. Clone size is given for some rows only: seen once, a few or many times, or a class if the clone is expanded.

TRBD1	NA	TRBJ2-7	TRBV2	CASSLRTGDGEQYF
NA	few	TRBJ2-5	TRBV7-2	CASSLHGGSTQETQYF
NA	once	TRBJ2-3	TRBV2	CASSGHRSTDTQYF
NA	NA	TRBJ1-1	TRBV30	CAWSADGRTEAFF
NA	once	TRBJ1-4	TRBV7-8	CASSPVGEKLFF
NA	few	TRBJ2-7	TRBV9	CASNDGDTYEQYF
NA	NA	TRBJ2-5	TRBV7-2	CASSQTGQETQYF
TRBD1	NA	TRBJ1-5	TRBV10-3	CAISGGQGDQPQHF
NA	NA	TRBJ1-1	TRBV30	CAWSVAGWTEAFF
NA	NA	TRBJ1-2	TRBV11-3	CASRYRDTVAPTF
NA	NA	TRBJ2-3	TRBV4-3	CASSPGTHTDTQYF
NA	NA	TRBJ2-5	TRBV4-1	CASSQVESPGRETQYF